Given below is one TCR beta chain in context. This entry comes from a study of blood T cell repertoires in COVID-19. The authors' processing: Amplification of reference gene primers provided the estimated nucleated cell counts. Profiling relied on immunoSEQ multiplex PCR, and the TCRdb table lists in-frame clones only, not all of them. Clone size and V and J calls were adopted from that table, with D and trimming inferred from the DNA. The repertoire holds 130,000 to 150,000 clones, with over 80% as singletons. The germline gives CDR1 MDHEN, CDR2 SYDVKM. V lost 1 base, J lost 4 bases, and 10 bases lay in between. This CDR3 contains 14 residues. Cohort placement rested on clinical history that participants reported themselves.

This TCR derives from a man in his sixties who had recovered from COVID-19. V is TRBV28 and J is TRBJ2-5; weak D call: TRBD1 (6 bases). The specimen sequenced was PBMCs or T cells enriched from blood (not recorded which). In DNA form, the CDR3 reads TGTGCCAGCAGTTTATTCGGACAGCCAGAGACCCAGTACTTC. Amino acid sequence: CASSLFGQPETQYF.